This T cell receptor (beta chain) was recorded in a study of T cell responses to AZD1222 COVID-19 vaccine. Study-level results: Mostly white British, mostly female donors; authors suggested clonal diversity may be underestimated.

Profiling relied on immunoSEQ multiplex PCR, and the TCRdb table lists in-frame clones only, not all of them. Here the sample spans about 120,000 clones, roughly 84% being singletons. Of note for this clone: Antigen: not known.

The clonotype was recovered from an adult who received the AZD1222 COVID-19 vaccine. The sample was peripheral blood, taken 28 days after the second AZD1222 dose.

DNA for the CDR3: TGTGCCAGCAGCTTGGGGACAGGGGGCGTTTATGGCTACACCTTC. Translated, it gives CASSLGTGGVYGYTF. V usage is TRBV5-6 and J usage is TRBJ1-2, with 11 bases that match TRBD1. The J segment lost 5 bases and the V segment lost 0 bases, leaving 3 bases of the junction unmatched. CDR1 SGHDT and CDR2 YYEEEE come from the germline V gene. This CDR3 comprises 15 residues.